These 17 T cell receptor beta chains originate from one sample sequenced in a study of T-cell memory formation after mild COVID-19. TCRdb re-called the 5' RACE reads with MiXCR, one entry per CDR3 protein. This repertoire shows a few hundred thousand distinct CDR3 sequences, less than 25% found once; its top ten account for about 8.7%. The sequencing sample was made of PBMCs or a T cell subset sorted from them (not recorded which). All receptors come from an adult woman who had mild COVID-19 (a few samples of this study predate the infection). Cell type and time point are not known.

This chain connects TRBV30 to TRBJ2-5; either TRBD1 or TRBD2 may fit D (5 bases each). This CDR3 is 13 amino acids long. Looked up from germline, CDR1 is GTSNPN and CDR2 is SVGIG (reference sequence). V dropped 5 bases and J dropped 3 bases, with 13 bases sitting between them. The CDR3 reads CAWEGSLKETQYF. For the CDR3, the DNA is TGTGCCTGGGAGGGGTCCCTTAAAGAGACCCAGTACTTC.

The CDR3 nucleotides are TGCGCCAGCAGCTGGCGGGACCACCTTGGGACCACTGAAGCTTTCTTT. Translated, it gives CASSWRDHLGTTEAFF. J is TRBJ1-1 and V is TRBV5-1, with D tentatively TRBD1 (5 bases). Trimming pared 3 bases from V and 4 bases from J, leaving 19 bases between. The germline V gene encodes CDR1 SGHRS and CDR2 YFSETQ. There are 16 residues in the CDR3.

This clonotype was detected many times. The chain joins TRBV12-3 or TRBV12-4 to TRBJ2-1, with 10 nucleotides matching TRBD2. The CDR3 sequence is 14 residues long. The junction had 4 bases not matched to a gene; V was cut back by 6 bases and J by 5 bases. In DNA form, the CDR3 reads TGTGCCAGCAGAGCGGGGGGGCAAAACAATGAGCAGTTCTTC. Amino acids: CASRAGGQNNEQFF.

The chain has TRBV2 and TRBJ2-7; the match to TRBD1 covers 8 bases. Germline CDR1 SNHLY, CDR2 FYNNEI. CDR3 size: 13 residues. J lost 6 bases, V lost 6 bases, and 7 bases had no gene match. The CDR3 nucleotides are TGTGCCAGCAGCGCTAATGACAGGGGCGAGCAGTACTTC. Its translation is CASSANDRGEQYF.

The chain employs TRBV20-1 and TRBJ2-1; 15 bases align to TRBD2. V dropped 6 bases and J dropped 9; count of bases not matched to a gene: 12. The germline gives CDR1 DFQATT, CDR2 SNEGSKA (reference sequence). The CDR3 contains 16 residues. Here the CDR3 DNA reads TGCAGTGCCCCGGGACTAGCGGGGGGTTCGGTCGGTGAGCAGTTCTTC. It translates to CSAPGLAGGSVGEQFF.

The V call is TRBV18, the J call TRBJ2-7; D gene ambiguous. The germline V and J ends were trimmed by 2 bases and 0 bases, with 17 bases remaining between them. The CDR3 extends over 17 amino acids. In germline, CDR1 is KGHSH, CDR2 LQKENI. The chain's CDR3 is CASSPTRVGLNSYEQYF. Here the CDR3 DNA reads TGTGCCAGCTCACCAACCCGGGTCGGGCTAAACTCCTACGAGCAGTACTTC.

The rearrangement links TRBV24-1 to TRBJ2-1; tentatively, D is TRBD2 (6 bases). The CDR3 length is 14 residues. V lost 4 bases and J 3 bases, leaving 9 bases between the germline ends. Germline assignment: CDR1 KGHDR and CDR2 SFDVKD. CDR3 sequence: CATSDGGYYNEQFF. CDR3 DNA: TGTGCCACCAGTGACGGGGGTTACTACAATGAGCAGTTCTTC.

This chain connects TRBV24-1 to TRBJ2-3, with D possibly called TRBD1 or TRBD2 (5 bases each). Looked up from germline, CDR1 is KGHDR and CDR2 is SFDVKD. The V end lost 4 bases, the J end lost 0 bases, and 13 bases lay between the germline ends. The CDR3 runs to 16 residues. The CDR3 DNA follows: TGTGCCACCAGTGAAGAACCGGGACGGAGCACAGATACGCAGTATTTT. Protein product: CATSEEPGRSTDTQYF.

The table lists this clonotype with a few counts. The V and J genes are TRBV24-1 and TRBJ2-3; TRBD2 agrees at 15 bases. The CDR3 is 17 residues long. Losses at the gene ends were 5 bases for V and 0 bases for J; bases not matched to a gene: 2. CDR1 is KGHDR and CDR2 is SFDVKD in the germline V gene. The CDR3 here is CATSVGLAGGSTDTQYF. CDR3 DNA: TGTGCCACCAGTGTCGGACTAGCGGGAGGGAGCACAGATACGCAGTATTTT.

The chain combines TRBV7-9 with TRBJ1-1; maybe TRBD1 (6 bases). CDR1 and CDR2 (germline): SEHNR, FQNEAQ (reference sequence). This CDR3 spans 13 amino acids. V was cut by 8 bases and J by 4 bases, with 14 bases left in between. For the CDR3, the DNA is TGTGCCAGCGAGGGGGGAGGGAGCACTGAAGCTTTCTTT. Amino acids: CASEGGGSTEAFF.

This clonotype was counted ten times or more. The chain joins TRBV6-5 to TRBJ1-5; possibly TRBD1 for D (5 bases). Germline lookup yields CDR1 MNHEY and CDR2 SVGAGI. The CDR3 length is 13 residues. The germline V and J ends were trimmed by 6 bases and 6 bases, with 12 bases remaining between them. CDR3 protein: CASSPGQGQPQHF. The CDR3, as DNA: TGTGCCAGCAGCCCGGGGCAGGGTCAGCCCCAGCATTTT.

This clonotype occurred a few times. The V and J genes are TRBV12-3 or TRBV12-4 and TRBJ2-7, with D possibly matching TRBD1 (5 bases). The CDR3 has 14 residues. V was shortened by 7 bases and J by 2 bases, with 15 bases between the two germline ends. The CDR3 reads CASTRTPMAYEQYF. CDR3 DNA: TGTGCCAGCACCAGGACACCGATGGCCTACGAGCAGTACTTC.

This clonotype was seen a few times. V usage is TRBV10-3 and J usage is TRBJ2-3; the match to TRBD2 covers 7 bases. V dropped 6 bases and J dropped 5; count of bases not matched to a gene: 17. The CDR3 runs 17 residues. Germline V gives CDR1 ENHRY, CDR2 SYGVKD. Here the CDR3 DNA reads TGTGCCATCAGCGCGGGGCCTGGGACTAAGGGTATAGATACGCAGTATTTT. It encodes CAISAGPGTKGIDTQYF.

This chain connects TRBV15 to TRBJ1-3; D not resolved. Germline V gene sequence: CDR1 LNHNV, CDR2 YYDKDF (reference sequence). The CDR3 is 16 amino acids. V was trimmed by 0 bases and J by 0 bases, leaving 9 bases between them. CDR3 nucleotides: TGTGCCACCAGCAGAGATTCTGACCACTCTGGAAACACCATATATTTT. Translation gives CATSRDSDHSGNTIYF.

The chain uses TRBV6-6 and TRBJ1-3, with D unresolved. Germline CDR1 and CDR2: MNHNY and SVGAGI (reference sequence). CDR3 length: 17 residues. With 4 bases removed from V and 0 bases from J, the gap between germline ends came to 16 bases. Here the CDR3 reads CASSSPLDPRSGNTIYF. The CDR3 DNA is TGTGCCAGCAGTTCCCCTCTGGATCCTCGCTCTGGAAACACCATATATTTT.

This clonotype has only a few counts. The rearrangement uses TRBV19 and TRBJ2-3, with 7 bases identical to TRBD1. This CDR3 contains 16 residues. V was clipped by 4 bases and J by 0 bases; unmatched bases: 7. The V gene's germline CDR1 is LNHDA and CDR2 SQIVND (reference sequence). The CDR3 DNA follows: TGTGCCAGTAGTACCGACCGGGACAGCAGCACAGATACGCAGTATTTT. Translation: CASSTDRDSSTDTQYF.

This sequence joins TRBV7-2 and TRBJ1-6; no reliable D call. Trimming cost V 0 bases and J 0 bases, with 6 bases left between them. The CDR3 runs to 16 residues. CDR1 SGHTA and CDR2 FQGNSA come from the germline V gene. This CDR3 reads CASSLAYSSYNSPLHF. The CDR3 nucleotides are TGTGCCAGCAGCTTAGCGTATAGCTCCTATAATTCACCCCTCCACTTT.